The 31 T cell receptor beta chains presented below share a single source sample, sequenced in a study of shared clonotypes between healthy human individuals (dated by TCRdb to the early 2020s). Libraries were prepared through the immunoSEQ multiplex PCR assay. Drawn from immuneACCESS, this table holds only the in-frame rearrangements with V and J called that TCRdb kept. Clones are partly lost; checked studies trace under half to an unresolved V gene and leave the rest unexplained. For this sample there are roughly 890,000 clones; 80% to 95% appear just once. The top ten clones comprise 24% of the sample. CD8 naive samples were obtained by positive selection for CCR7 among CD45RO-negative cells, yielding a CD45RA+CCR7+ population from which TemRA cells were excluded. Sequenced material: naive CD8+ T cells sorted from blood. The cell subset or site label for this specimen denotes: CD45RA+CCR7+. All receptors derive from a man younger than 45 in good health.

The chain is built from TRBV10-3 and TRBJ2-2, with D uncertain. Germline V gene lookup returns CDR1 ENHRY and CDR2 SYGVKD. V was clipped by 0 bases and J by 4 bases, with 12 bases between them. This CDR3 has 16 amino acids. CDR3 coding DNA: TGTGCCATCAGTGAGTCGCTGACCCCGGGCACCGGGGAGCTGTTTTTT. Translated: CAISESLTPGTGELFF.

This chain joins TRBV5-5 and TRBJ1-1; no firm D call. The germline V gene has CDR1 SGHKS and CDR2 YYEKEE (reference sequence). V was shortened by 1 base and J by 0 bases, with 13 bases between the two germline ends. This CDR3 is 16 amino acids long. CDR3 coding DNA: TGTGCCAGCAGCTTGTCTTACGAGGGCATGAACACTGAAGCTTTCTTT. This codes for CASSLSYEGMNTEAFF. Full variable domain (rest looked up from reference TRBV5-5 and TRBJ1-1): DAGVTQSPTHLIKTRGQQVTLRCSPISGHKSVSWYQQVLGQGPQFIFQYYEKEERGRGNFPDRFSARQFPNYSSELNVNALLLGDSALYLCASSLSYEGMNTEAFFGQGTRLTVV.

This clone was seen a single time. V gene TRBV4-1 combines with J gene TRBJ1-3, with D maybe TRBD1 (5 bases). V was shortened by 0 bases and J by 3 bases, with 9 bases between the two germline ends. Germline V gene data show CDR1 as MGHRA and CDR2 as YSYEKL. The CDR3 is made up of 15 amino acids. CDR3 loop: CASSQEKGDGNTIYF. CDR3 bases: TGCGCCAGCAGCCAAGAGAAAGGGGATGGAAACACCATATATTTT.

The rearrangement joins TRBV27 to TRBJ2-5; 16 nucleotides align to TRBD2. There are 16 residues in the CDR3. V was clipped by 2 bases and J by 6 bases; unmatched bases: 3. CDR1 is MNHEY and CDR2 is SMNVEV in the germline V gene (reference sequence). The CDR3 here is CASSLGTSGRGKTQYF. DNA of the CDR3: TGTGCCAGCAGTTTAGGGACTAGCGGGAGGGGAAAGACCCAGTACTTC.

This clone has just a few counts. The chain links TRBV27 to TRBJ1-2; D unresolved. V was cut by 4 bases and J by 8 bases, with 14 bases left in between. Germline CDR1 and CDR2: MNHEY and SMNVEV (reference sequence). The length of the CDR3 is 13 residues. CDR3 nucleotide sequence: TGTGCCAGCAGTTCCCCAGACATGCGGGGCTACACCTTC. It yields the protein CASSSPDMRGYTF.

This clone occurred once. V and J are TRBV9 and TRBJ2-1, with D hard to call. Looked up from germline, CDR1 is SGDLS and CDR2 is YYNGEE. The CDR3 covers 14 residues. The V end lost 6 bases, the J end lost 0 bases, and 10 bases lay between the germline ends. The CDR3 nucleotides are TGTGCCAGCAACGGCGGAAGCTCCTACAATGAGCAGTTCTTC. This translates into CASNGGSSYNEQFF.

V usage is TRBV7-9 and J usage is TRBJ2-1, with 7 bases identical to TRBD1. The CDR3 sequence is 13 residues long. In germline, CDR1 is SEHNR, CDR2 FQNEAQ (reference sequence). Unmatched junction bases numbered 8, after V lost 6 bases and J lost 9 bases. Written as DNA, the CDR3 is TGTGCCAGCAGTCGACAGGGTGACGGTGAGCAGTTCTTC. It specifies CASSRQGDGEQFF.

This clone was seen just once. The CDR3 loop reads CASSLGPGSYDTQYF. DNA of the CDR3: TGTGCCAGCAGCTTAGGTCCGGGAAGCTATGATACGCAGTATTTT. The rearrangement joins TRBV11-2 to TRBJ2-3; D possibly corresponds to TRBD2 (5 bases). The CDR3 sequence is 15 residues long. CDR1 is SGHAT, CDR2 FQNNGV, per germline. Trimming left V 1 base short and J 6 bases short, with 14 bases between.

The V and J genes are TRBV7-9 and TRBJ1-4; D is uncertain. Trimming cost V 4 bases and J 6 bases, with 15 bases left between them. This CDR3 comprises 15 residues. Germline values: CDR1 SEHNR, CDR2 FQNEAQ (reference sequence). Here the CDR3 DNA reads TGTGCCAGCAGCTCCCAGGAGGTGGCCCATGAAAAACTGTTTTTT. Translating gives CASSSQEVAHEKLFF.

V gene TRBV27 combines with J gene TRBJ2-7; TRBD2 agrees at 9 bases. The germline gives CDR1 MNHEY, CDR2 SMNVEV (reference sequence). V shed 3 bases and J 4 bases; nucleotides not matched to a gene: 7. This CDR3 has 15 amino acids. CDR3 sequence reads: CASSFLAGVEYEQYF. The CDR3 nucleotides read TGTGCCAGCAGTTTCTTAGCGGGAGTCGAATACGAGCAGTACTTC.

The rearrangement joins TRBV28 to TRBJ2-7; D is undetermined. The CDR3 contains 16 residues. Per germline, CDR1 MDHEN and CDR2 SYDVKM. V lost 7 bases and J lost 2, with 21 bases in between. The CDR3 loop reads CASTPRRPVGAYEQYF. CDR3 sequence (DNA): TGTGCCAGCACTCCCCGTCGGCCGGTGGGCGCCTACGAGCAGTACTTC.

As for this clone: Other DNA sequences within the sample encode an identical CDR3. The chain is built from TRBV7-9 and TRBJ2-7; D gene ambiguous. Germline V gene lookup returns CDR1 SEHNR and CDR2 FQNEAQ (reference sequence). V lost 5 bases and J 6 bases, leaving 11 bases between the germline ends. The CDR3 sequence is 12 residues long. The CDR3 reads CASSLGSREQYF. The CDR3 DNA follows: TGTGCCAGCAGCCTAGGCTCTCGCGAGCAGTACTTC.

CDR3 protein: CASSIGNWDTGELFF. CDR3 in DNA: TGTGCCAGTAGTATAGGAAACTGGGACACCGGGGAGCTGTTTTTT. The chain couples TRBV19 to TRBJ2-2; D is ambiguous. CDR3 length: 15 residues. V lost 1 base, J lost 3 bases, and 9 bases lay in between. Germline lookup yields CDR1 LNHDA and CDR2 SQIVND (reference sequence).

CDR3 residues: CASSFGSAYEQYF. DNA of the CDR3: TGCGCCAGCAGCTTCGGAAGCGCCTACGAGCAGTACTTC. The genes are TRBV5-1 and TRBJ2-7; D uncertain. Trimming cost V 2 bases and J 2 bases, with 8 bases left between them. In germline, CDR1 is SGHRS, CDR2 YFSETQ. The CDR3 runs 13 residues.

The rearrangement joins TRBV7-8 to TRBJ2-1, with D possibly TRBD2 on 5 matching bases. Trimming cost V 5 bases and J 7 bases, with 9 bases left between them. The CDR3 consists of 12 residues. The germline gives CDR1 SGHVS, CDR2 FQNEAQ. CDR3 sequence: CASSTTRNEQFF. The CDR3, as DNA: TGTGCCAGCAGCACAACTAGGAATGAGCAGTTCTTC.

The rearrangement joins TRBV29-1 to TRBJ2-1; tentatively, D is TRBD1 (6 bases). Germline-derived CDR1 and CDR2 are SQVTM and ANQGSEA. V lost 4 bases, J lost 8 bases, and 18 bases lay in between. The length of the CDR3 is 14 residues. CDR3 bases: TGCAGCGTTGTCGGGACAAAATTCGGCGATGAGCAGTTCTTC. Its translation: CSVVGTKFGDEQFF.

For this clone: The sample holds other DNA sequences that translate to the same CDR3. The chain is built from TRBV6-6 and TRBJ2-7, with D possibly being TRBD2 (5 bases). The CDR3 length is 12 residues. Germline loops: CDR1 MNHNY, CDR2 SVGAGI (reference sequence). The V end lost 5 bases, the J end lost 1 base, and 6 bases lay between the germline ends. The CDR3 DNA reads TGTGCCAGCAGTGGACTGTCCTACGAGCAGTACTTC. Translation gives CASSGLSYEQYF.

This chain uses TRBV7-9 with TRBJ2-7; no clear D gene. Germline values: CDR1 SEHNR, CDR2 FQNEAQ (reference sequence). The CDR3 sequence is 15 residues long. V was pared by 9 bases and J by 0 bases, with 18 bases between. CDR3 residues: CASTPLDLSSYEQYF. DNA for the CDR3: TGTGCCAGTACTCCACTGGACCTAAGCTCCTACGAGCAGTACTTC.

A note on this clone: The sample contains more than one DNA sequence encoding this CDR3. The chain uses TRBV12-5 and TRBJ1-1; unclear D gene. The germline V gene encodes CDR1 LGHNT and CDR2 FRNRAP. Trimming took 2 bases from V and 1 from J, leaving 5 bases between them. The CDR3 has 13 amino acids. This CDR3 is CASGLSPNTEAFF. As DNA, the CDR3 is TGTGCTAGTGGTTTGAGCCCGAACACTGAAGCTTTCTTT.

The rearrangement links TRBV29-1 to TRBJ2-1; 13 bases line up with TRBD2. Germline assignment: CDR1 SQVTM and CDR2 ANQGSEA. The V and J ends lost 0 bases and 8 bases, in that order; junction bases with no gene match: 10. The CDR3 runs to 17 residues. This CDR3 is CSVEDSPGLAGLDEQFF. The CDR3 DNA sequence: TGCAGCGTTGAAGACAGTCCGGGACTAGCGGGACTCGATGAGCAGTTCTTC.

This chain uses TRBV19 with TRBJ2-7, with a tentative D call TRBD1 (6 bases). Germline V CDR1 and CDR2: LNHDA, SQIVND (reference sequence). This CDR3 has 13 amino acids. Trimming removed 5 bases at V and 3 bases at J, with 11 bases between. The DNA for the CDR3 is TGTGCCAGTAGTGCCGGGACAAACTACGAGCAGTACTTC. It yields the protein CASSAGTNYEQYF.

The chain carries TRBV6-6 and TRBJ2-7; 14 bases are shared with TRBD2. Germline CDR1 is MNHNY and CDR2 is SVGAGI (reference sequence). V was clipped by 2 bases and J by 5 bases; unmatched bases: 5. This CDR3 is 16 amino acids long. CDR3 nucleotides: TGTGCCAGCAGTTACGGTTCGGGACTAGCGGGAGACGAGCAGTACTTC. It specifies CASSYGSGLAGDEQYF.

The chain joins TRBV6-5 to TRBJ2-1; no clear D. With 4 bases removed from V and 7 bases from J, the gap between germline ends came to 11 bases. CDR1 is MNHEY and CDR2 is SVGAGI in the germline V gene. The CDR3 is 13 amino acids. The CDR3, as DNA: TGTGCCAGCAGTTTAAACTCCCGAAATGAGCAGTTCTTC. Translating it yields CASSLNSRNEQFF.

The DNA for the CDR3 is TGTGCCAGCACCAACTCAGGGGCGGTCCACGAGCAGTACTTC. This gives the protein CASTNSGAVHEQYF. The J gene is TRBJ2-7, the V gene TRBV7-9, with D possibly TRBD1 on 6 matching bases. From germline, CDR1 is SEHNR and CDR2 FQNEAQ (reference sequence). With 7 bases removed from V and 5 bases from J, the gap between germline ends came to 18 bases. The CDR3 runs to 14 residues.

The chain uses TRBV2 and TRBJ2-7; D call uncertain. Trimming shortened V by 0 bases and J by 3 bases, and 6 bases separated the two germline ends. CDR1 and CDR2 (germline): SNHLY, FYNNEI. CDR3 length: 13 amino acids. The CDR3 here is CASSEAGNYEQYF. The CDR3, as DNA: TGTGCCAGCAGTGAAGCAGGGAACTACGAGCAGTACTTC.

The rearrangement joins TRBV4-1 to TRBJ2-1; the match to TRBD2 covers 9 bases. The CDR3 is 16 amino acids. The trim removed 4 bases at V and 6 bases at J, leaving 10 bases unmatched. Looked up from germline, CDR1 is MGHRA and CDR2 is YSYEKL. CDR3 sequence: CASSLSLAGTLNEQFF. CDR3 DNA: TGCGCCAGCAGCCTTTCCCTAGCGGGAACCCTCAATGAGCAGTTCTTC.

This chain uses TRBV13 with TRBJ2-1; TRBD1 matches at 9 bases. Germline V CDR1 and CDR2: PRHDT, FYEKMQ (reference sequence). J gave up 7 bases and V 8 bases, and 3 bases lay outside the gene matches. The CDR3 contains 12 residues. The CDR3 loop is CASGQGTNEQFF. DNA for the CDR3: TGTGCCAGCGGACAGGGGACGAATGAGCAGTTCTTC.

The rearrangement joins TRBV28 to TRBJ1-2, with D possibly matching TRBD1 (5 bases). Germline V lookup: CDR1 MDHEN, CDR2 SYDVKM. V dropped 5 bases and J dropped 6 bases, with 16 bases sitting between them. The CDR3 runs to 14 residues. CDR3: CASSLGGGFDGYTF. The CDR3 nucleotides read TGTGCCAGCAGTCTCGGGGGAGGTTTCGATGGCTACACCTTC.

The chain has TRBV4-1 and TRBJ2-7; perhaps TRBD1 as D (6 bases). Germline CDR1 and CDR2: MGHRA and YSYEKL. This CDR3 region has 14 residues. With 4 bases removed from V and 0 bases from J, the gap between germline ends came to 10 bases. In DNA form, the CDR3 reads TGCGCCAGCAGCCTTGACAGGTTCTCCTACGAGCAGTACTTC. This gives the protein CASSLDRFSYEQYF.

This clone appeared once. The V and J genes are TRBV13 and TRBJ1-2; D remains unclear. CDR3 length: 15 amino acids. Germline V gene sequence: CDR1 PRHDT, CDR2 FYEKMQ (reference sequence). The V end was cut by 4 bases, the J end by 0 bases, with 12 bases between. Written as DNA, the CDR3 is TGTGCCAGCAGCTCCCCCCCGATATCTAACTATGGCTACACCTTC. Protein sequence: CASSSPPISNYGYTF.

The chain carries TRBV27 and TRBJ2-3; 8 nucleotides agree with TRBD2. The length of the CDR3 is 14 residues. Unmatched junction bases numbered 6, after V lost 4 bases and J lost 6 bases. Germline-derived CDR1 and CDR2 are MNHEY and SMNVEV (reference sequence). The DNA of the CDR3 is TGTGCCAGCAGTTCGGGACTAGAATTGGATACGCAGTATTTT. This codes for CASSSGLELDTQYF.